This T cell receptor beta chain was identified during a study of cytomegalovirus exposure and HLA in healthy donors. The PCR ran on 60 Vbeta and 13 Jbeta primers. Libraries were prepared by immunoSEQ multiplex PCR; TCRdb keeps only in-frame clonotypes and omits some of them. The sample includes 100,000 to 150,000 clones. Study findings and constraints: TCR beta chains numbering under 200 were designated cytomegalovirus-associated. A later analysis found that most CMV-associated TCR beta chains appeared HLA-restricted.

As to this clone: What it binds is not known.

The V gene's germline CDR1 is SEHNR and CDR2 FQNEAQ (reference sequence). V was clipped by 0 bases and J by 5 bases; unmatched bases: 6. CDR3 size: 18 residues. The receptor was derived from a man aged 25 to 40 in good health and CMV-seronegative. The material sequenced was PBMCs. The chain combines TRBV7-9 with TRBJ2-3; 15 positions match TRBD2. The CDR3 loop is CASSLASGLAGGGDTQYF. The DNA of the CDR3 is TGTGCCAGCAGCTTAGCCTCGGGACTAGCGGGAGGTGGAGATACGCAGTATTTT. Looking up the rest from reference TRBV7-9 and TRBJ2-3 gives the full variable domain: DTGVSQNPRHKITKRGQNVTFRCDPISEHNRLYWYRQTLGQGPEFLTYFQNEAQLEKSRLLSDRFSAERPKGSFSTLEIQRTEQGDSAMYLCASSLASGLAGGGDTQYFGPGTRLTVL.